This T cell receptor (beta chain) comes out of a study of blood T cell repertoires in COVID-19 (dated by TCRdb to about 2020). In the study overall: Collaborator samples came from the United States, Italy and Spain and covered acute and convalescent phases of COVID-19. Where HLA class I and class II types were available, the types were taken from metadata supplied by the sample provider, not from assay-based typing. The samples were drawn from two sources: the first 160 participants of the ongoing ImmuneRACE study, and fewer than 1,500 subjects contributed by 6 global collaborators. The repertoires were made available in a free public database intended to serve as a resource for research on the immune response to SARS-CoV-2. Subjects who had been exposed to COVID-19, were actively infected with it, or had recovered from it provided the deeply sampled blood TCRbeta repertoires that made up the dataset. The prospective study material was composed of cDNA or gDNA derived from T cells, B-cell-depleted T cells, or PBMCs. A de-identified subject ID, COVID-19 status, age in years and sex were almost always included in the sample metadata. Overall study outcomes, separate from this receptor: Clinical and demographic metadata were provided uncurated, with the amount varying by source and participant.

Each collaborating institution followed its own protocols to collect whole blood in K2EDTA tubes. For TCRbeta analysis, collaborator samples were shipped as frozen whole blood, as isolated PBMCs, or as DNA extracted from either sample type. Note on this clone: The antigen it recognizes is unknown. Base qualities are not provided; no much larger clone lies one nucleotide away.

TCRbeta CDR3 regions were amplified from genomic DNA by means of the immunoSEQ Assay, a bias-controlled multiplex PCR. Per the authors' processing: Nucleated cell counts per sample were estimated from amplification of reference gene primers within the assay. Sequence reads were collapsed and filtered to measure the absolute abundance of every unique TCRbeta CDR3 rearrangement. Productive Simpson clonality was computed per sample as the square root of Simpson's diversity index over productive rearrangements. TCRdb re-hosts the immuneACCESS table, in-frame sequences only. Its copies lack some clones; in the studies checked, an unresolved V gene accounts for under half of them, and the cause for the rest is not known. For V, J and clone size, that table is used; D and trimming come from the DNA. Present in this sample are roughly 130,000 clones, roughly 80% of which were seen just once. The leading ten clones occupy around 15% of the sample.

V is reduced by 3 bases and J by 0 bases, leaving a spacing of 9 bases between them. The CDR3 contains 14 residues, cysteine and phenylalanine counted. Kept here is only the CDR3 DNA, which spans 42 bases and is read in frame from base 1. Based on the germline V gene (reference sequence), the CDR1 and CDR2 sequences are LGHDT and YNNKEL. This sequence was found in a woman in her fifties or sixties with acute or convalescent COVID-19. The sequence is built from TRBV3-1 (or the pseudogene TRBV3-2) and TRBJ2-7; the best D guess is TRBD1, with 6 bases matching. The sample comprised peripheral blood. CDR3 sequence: CASSHGQNSYEQYF. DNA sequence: TGTGCCAGCAGCCATGGACAGAACTCCTACGAGCAGTACTTC.